The source of this T cell receptor beta chain is a study of cytomegalovirus exposure and HLA in healthy donors. Primers included in the PCR were 60 Vbeta and 13 Jbeta primers. Method: immunoSEQ multiplex PCR; TCRdb's copy keeps in-frame clones and lacks some. The sample lists 100,000 to 150,000 clones; less than 75% were seen once. Germline V gene lookup returns CDR1 SNHLY and CDR2 FYNNEI. The CDR3 length is 14 residues. The V and J ends lost 6 bases and 4 bases respectively, with 15 bases between them. This TCR was recovered from a woman aged 40 to 55 in good health and CMV-seronegative. Material: PBMCs. V and J are TRBV2 and TRBJ1-1; perhaps TRBD1 as D (5 bases). The CDR3 is CASRWDRGGTEAFF. CDR3 bases: TGTGCCAGCAGGTGGGACCGGGGAGGCACTGAAGCTTTCTTT. Complete variable domain (other parts from reference TRBV2 and TRBJ1-1): EPEVTQTPSHQVTQMGQEVILRCVPISNHLYFYWYRQILGQKVEFLVSFYNNEISEKSEIFDDQFSVERPDGSNFTLKIRSTKLEDSAMYFCASRWDRGGTEAFFGQGTRLTVV.